The clone carrying this TCR beta chain was counted a single time. No antigen is known for it. This specimen comes from a study of PD-L1 blockade in urothelial cancer. Overall study: The study started patients on atezolizumab in the mid-2010s, giving 1,200 mg intravenously every 3 weeks. The median T cell count in blood samples was about 140,000. Patients had undergone 0 to 3 prior chemotherapy regimens.

Time point: pretreatment peripheral blood. The method was immunoSEQ multiplex PCR; TCRdb's version includes in-frame clones alone and lacks a portion of them. The profile shows some 40,000 clones, around four fifths of them singletons. CDR1 and CDR2 from the germline V gene are SGHVS and FNYEAQ. The V gene lost 2 bases and the J gene lost 3 bases, with 11 bases spanning the gap. The CDR3 is made up of 15 amino acids. Study-level findings and limits: Better survival was predicted by below-median pretreatment blood TCR clonality.

This sample comprised PBMCs, obtained around atezolizumab (anti-PD-L1) treatment. This TCR was sampled from a man at least 80 years old with urothelial cancer. This chain uses TRBV7-6 with TRBJ1-5; D not certain. The CDR3 coding sequence is TGTGCCAGCAGCTTATATCCGGGGAACAATCAGCCCCAGCATTTT. This translates into CASSLYPGNNQPQHF.